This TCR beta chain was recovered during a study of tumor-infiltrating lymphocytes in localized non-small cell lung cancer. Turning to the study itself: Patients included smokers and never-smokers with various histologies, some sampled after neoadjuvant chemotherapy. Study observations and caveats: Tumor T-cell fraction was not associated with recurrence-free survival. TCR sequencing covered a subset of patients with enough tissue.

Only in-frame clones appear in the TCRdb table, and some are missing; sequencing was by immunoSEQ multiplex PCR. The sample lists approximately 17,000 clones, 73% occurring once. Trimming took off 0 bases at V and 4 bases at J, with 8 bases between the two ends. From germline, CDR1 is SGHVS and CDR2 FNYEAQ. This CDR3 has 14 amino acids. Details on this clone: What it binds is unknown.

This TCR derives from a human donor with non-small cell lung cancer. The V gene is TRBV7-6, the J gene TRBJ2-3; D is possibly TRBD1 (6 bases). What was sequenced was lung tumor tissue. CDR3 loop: CASSLAGASDTQYF. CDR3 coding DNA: TGTGCCAGCAGCTTAGCGGGGGCTTCAGATACGCAGTATTTT.